This T cell receptor beta chain stems from a study of T cells in narcolepsy. TCRdb keeps only in-frame clones here, not all; method: immunoSEQ multiplex PCR. The sample carries under 40,000 clones, roughly 87% recorded once. Overall study findings and caveats: Some memory CD4+ repertoires had no autoreactive clone sequences.

Trimming removed 2 bases at V and 2 bases at J, with 6 bases between. The CDR3 has 13 residues. Germline CDR1 and CDR2: KGHSH and LQKENI. As concerns this clone: The antigen is not known.

The sequence came from a human donor in good health. Sequencing used memory (CD45RA-) CD4+ T cells from blood. The J gene is TRBJ1-1, the V gene TRBV18; D call uncertain. The CDR3 sequence: CASSPNRNTEAFF. DNA of the CDR3: TGTGCCAGCTCACCAAACAGAAACACTGAAGCTTTCTTT.